These 24 T cell receptor beta chains were all obtained from the same sample, sequenced in a study of CD8 T cells in ankylosing spondylitis. TCRdb independently ran MiXCR on the 5' RACE reads; one entry per CDR3 protein. The sample yields roughly 250,000 distinct CDR3 sequences, 8% to 9.5% seen once. Sequenced: blood, either unsorted or a sorted T cell fraction (not recorded which). Receptors originate from a male donor with ankylosing spondylitis or in good health (not recorded which).

This clonotype was seen ten or more times. The V gene is TRBV27, the J gene TRBJ2-7; D perhaps matches TRBD2 (5 bases). CDR1 MNHEY and CDR2 SMNVEV come from the germline V gene (reference sequence). V lost 2 bases to trimming and J lost 1 base, with 9 bases between them. This CDR3 is built from 14 residues. The CDR3 reads CASSLKPGSYEQYF. In DNA, the CDR3 is TGTGCCAGCAGTTTAAAGCCGGGATCCTACGAGCAGTACTTC.

In this sample, this clonotype turned up many times. V and J are TRBV5-1 and TRBJ2-7; 12 bases line up with TRBD2. This CDR3 contains 17 residues. V lost 5 bases, J lost 0 bases, and 9 bases stayed unmatched. From germline, CDR1 is SGHRS and CDR2 YFSETQ. CDR3 residues: CASRSETSGRLSYEQYF. The CDR3 DNA reads as TGCGCCAGCAGATCCGAAACTAGCGGGAGGCTCTCCTACGAGCAGTACTTC.

Many counts were recorded for this clonotype. The rearrangement joins TRBV7-9 to TRBJ1-2; D uncertain. The CDR3 totals 14 residues. V was cut by 2 bases and J by 4 bases, with 11 bases left in between. The V gene's germline CDR1 is SEHNR and CDR2 FQNEAQ (reference sequence). The DNA of the CDR3 is TGTGCCAGCAGCTTAATGGCCAACACCTATGGCTACACCTTC. As protein: CASSLMANTYGYTF.

This chain uses TRBV30 with TRBJ1-6; the D gene is possibly TRBD1 (5 bases). Trimming pared 1 base from V and 10 bases from J, leaving 11 bases between. Germline V gene lookup returns CDR1 GTSNPN and CDR2 SVGIG (reference sequence). This CDR3 spans 13 amino acids. The CDR3 DNA reads TGTGCCTGGAGTGGTCAGGGTGGCTCACCCCTCCACTTT. Translation: CAWSGQGGSPLHF.

Only a few counts were recorded for this clonotype. V gene TRBV18 combines with J gene TRBJ1-1; the D gene is possibly TRBD1 (5 bases). V was cut by 1 base and J by 3 bases, with 18 bases left in between. The CDR3 is 17 residues long. CDR1 and CDR2 from the germline V gene are KGHSH and LQKENI. CDR3: CASSPRVLSGTDTEAFF. The CDR3 coding sequence is TGTGCCAGCTCACCACGGGTTCTTAGTGGGACCGACACTGAAGCTTTCTTT.

This clonotype came up many times. V usage is TRBV20-1 and J usage is TRBJ2-1, with D uncertain. Trimming pared 1 base from V and 1 base from J, leaving 11 bases between. CDR1 is DFQATT, CDR2 SNEGSKA, per germline (reference sequence). The CDR3 runs 15 residues. Written as DNA, the CDR3 is TGCAGTGCTAGAGGAGTCTTCGTATCCTACAATGAGCAGTTCTTC. Encoded protein: CSARGVFVSYNEQFF.

This clonotype was counted only a few times. The J gene is TRBJ2-1, the V gene TRBV18, with 7 bases lining up with TRBD2. Germline V gene lookup returns CDR1 KGHSH and CDR2 LQKENI. The CDR3 consists of 15 residues. With 4 bases clipped from V and 2 bases from J, the junction kept 5 bases outside the gene matches. CDR3 loop: CASSLVGRAYNEQFF. CDR3 nucleotides: TGTGCCAGCTCACTCGTGGGGAGGGCCTACAATGAGCAGTTCTTC.

This clonotype was found many times. This rearrangement joins TRBV10-3 to TRBJ2-7; 8 bases map to TRBD2. Germline V CDR1 and CDR2: ENHRY, SYGVKD. The junction had 13 bases not matched to a gene; V was cut back by 3 bases and J by 3 bases. There are 17 residues in the CDR3. CDR3 bases: TGTGCCATCAGTGATCTCGTCGTTTCGGGAGGGCTCTACGAGCAGTACTTC. This sequence encodes CAISDLVVSGGLYEQYF.

There are many counts of this clonotype. Here the CDR3 reads CASSFGGMGGTDTQYF. The CDR3 DNA reads as TGTGCCAGCAGCTTTGGGGGGATGGGAGGGACAGATACGCAGTATTTT. The rearrangement links TRBV28 to TRBJ2-3; TRBD2 matches 7 bases. Germline CDR1 and CDR2: MDHEN and SYDVKM. This CDR3 is 16 amino acids long. The V and J ends lost 6 bases and 3 bases, in that order; junction bases with no gene match: 12.

The chain is built from TRBV7-9 and TRBJ1-4, with a possible D match to TRBD1 (5 bases). Germline lookup yields CDR1 SEHNR and CDR2 FQNEAQ (reference sequence). Trimming shortened V by 5 bases and J by 4 bases, and 17 bases separated the two germline ends. The CDR3 has 16 amino acids. The CDR3, as DNA: TGTGCCAGCAGCCACCACCAGGGACCGATTAATGAAAAACTGTTTTTT. Translated: CASSHHQGPINEKLFF.

This clonotype was recorded many times. The chain has TRBV20-1 and TRBJ2-7; the D is unclear. Trimming removed 3 bases from V and 2 bases from J, with 5 bases in between. The CDR3 is made up of 11 amino acids. Germline V gives CDR1 DFQATT, CDR2 SNEGSKA (reference sequence). The CDR3 region is CSASSTYEQYF. The CDR3 DNA reads as TGCAGTGCTAGCTCCACCTACGAGCAGTACTTC.

This clonotype was observed at least ten times. The chain is built from TRBV4-3 and TRBJ2-3, with no clear D. Germline V lookup: CDR1 LGHNA, CDR2 YSLEER. V lost 4 bases and J 2 bases, leaving 7 bases between the germline ends. The CDR3 consists of 13 residues. DNA for the CDR3: TGCGCCAGCAGCCTGGGCCTCACAGATACGCAGTATTTT. Translation gives CASSLGLTDTQYF.

The chain is built from TRBV7-3 and TRBJ1-1; D is uncertain. Germline CDR1 is SGHTA and CDR2 is FQGTGA. This CDR3 comprises 14 residues. Trimming shortened V by 5 bases and J by 1 base, and 11 bases separated the two germline ends. The CDR3 DNA sequence: TGTGCCAGCAGCCCCCCATCTGGGAACACTGAAGCTTTCTTT. It is translated as CASSPPSGNTEAFF.

On this clonotype itself: A read error is possible here, since a much larger clone lies one base away. The chain links TRBV20-1 to TRBJ1-6; 7 bases are a match to TRBD1. V lost 7 bases, J lost 5 bases, and 8 bases stayed unmatched. Looked up from germline, CDR1 is DFQATT and CDR2 is SNEGSKA (reference sequence). There are 14 residues in the CDR3. CDR3: CSGSEGANNSPLHF. CDR3 DNA sequence: TGCAGTGGAAGTGAGGGGGCCAATAATTCACCCCTCCACTTT.

Points on this clonotype: A much larger clonotype is one base distant, so this may be a read error. The chain is built from TRBV3-1 and TRBJ1-1; 8 nucleotides agree with TRBD1. V trimming: 7 bases; J trimming: 5 bases; junction bases outside the gene matches: 12. The CDR3 runs 15 residues. Germline V gene lookup returns CDR1 LGHDT and CDR2 YNNKEL (reference sequence). The CDR3 coding sequence is TGTGCCAGCACCCATCAGGGACAGGATGCTACTGAAGCTTTCTTT. Protein: CASTHQGQDATEAFF.

This clonotype was seen many times. The chain combines TRBV6-5 with TRBJ2-5, with 10 bases aligning to TRBD1. The CDR3 totals 15 residues. After removal of 2 bases from V and 5 bases from J, the junction contained 5 bases not matched to a gene. Per the germline V gene, CDR1 is MNHEY and CDR2 is SVGAGI. This CDR3 reads CASSYGTGARETQYF. The CDR3 DNA follows: TGTGCCAGCAGTTACGGGACAGGGGCAAGGGAGACCCAGTACTTC.

This clonotype was detected many times. The gene calls are TRBV4-3 and TRBJ2-1; 7 positions agree with TRBD1. This CDR3 region has 14 residues. The V gene end was trimmed by 3 bases and the J gene end by 6 bases; junction bases not matched to a gene: 5. In germline, CDR1 is LGHNA, CDR2 YSLEER. The CDR3, as DNA: TGCGCCAGCAGCCATGGTAGGACAGGCAATGAGCAGTTCTTC. It translates to CASSHGRTGNEQFF.

This clonotype was recorded many times. The chain combines TRBV20-1 with TRBJ1-5; 9 bases map to TRBD1. In germline, CDR1 is DFQATT, CDR2 SNEGSKA (reference sequence). The CDR3 runs 15 residues. V lost 0 bases and J lost 6; bases outside the gene matches: 6. For the CDR3, the DNA is TGCAGTGCTAGAGATAGGGACAGGGACAGTCAGCCCCAGCATTTT. It is translated as CSARDRDRDSQPQHF.

This clonotype has ten or more counts. This rearrangement joins TRBV18 to TRBJ1-1; D is possibly TRBD1 (5 bases). The CDR3 extends over 13 amino acids. CDR1 and CDR2 from the germline V gene are KGHSH and LQKENI. V dropped 6 bases and J dropped 6 bases, with 14 bases sitting between them. For the CDR3, the DNA is TGTGCCAGCTCCGGGACCATGGGCCCTGAAGCTTTCTTT. Translated: CASSGTMGPEAFF.

In its sample, this clonotype was seen a few times. The chain has TRBV7-2 and TRBJ2-5; D uncertain. Germline CDR1 and CDR2: SGHTA and FQGNSA. The CDR3 loop spans 16 amino acids. Deletions cut 3 bases from V and 4 bases from J, with 18 bases between. CDR3 sequence reads: CASSFNRPSSRETQYF. Here the CDR3 DNA reads TGTGCCAGCAGCTTTAATAGGCCCTCATCAAGAGAGACCCAGTACTTC.

In its sample, this clonotype was seen many times. The CDR3 spells CASSDRTGVETQYF. In DNA form, the CDR3 reads TGTGCCAGCAGTGATCGGACAGGGGTAGAGACCCAGTACTTC. The V and J genes are TRBV6-2 or TRBV6-3 and TRBJ2-5; 9 nucleotides match TRBD1. The germline V gene has CDR1 MNHEY and CDR2 SVGEGT. Germline trimming cut 5 bases from V and 4 bases from J; bases unmatched to any gene: 5. This CDR3 contains 14 residues.

This clonotype was recorded at least ten times. This sequence joins TRBV25-1 and TRBJ1-2; D not resolved. V was trimmed by 10 bases and J by 6 bases, leaving 15 bases between them. The CDR3 spans 12 residues. Germline lookup yields CDR1 MGHDK and CDR2 SYGVNS. The CDR3 here is CATLRGWDGYTF. DNA for the CDR3: TGTGCCACCCTCCGAGGCTGGGATGGCTACACCTTC.

In its sample, this clonotype was seen many times. CDR3 protein: CASSLLQRDTQYF. The CDR3, as DNA: TGTGCCAGCAGTTTACTCCAGCGGGATACGCAGTATTTT. The rearrangement links TRBV12-3 or TRBV12-4 to TRBJ2-3; possible D gene TRBD2, 5 bases. This CDR3 region has 13 residues. Trimming left V 2 bases short and J 6 bases short, with 9 bases between.

This clonotype appeared many times. The CDR3 loop is CAISDGQGMRYF. The CDR3 region has the DNA TGTGCCATCAGTGATGGACAGGGGATGAGGTACTTC. The V and J genes are TRBV10-3 and TRBJ2-7; 9 bases match TRBD1. Germline CDR1 and CDR2: ENHRY and SYGVKD. The CDR3 extends over 12 amino acids. V dropped 3 bases and J dropped 12; count of bases not matched to a gene: 6.